A single sample gave rise to the 3 T cell receptor beta chains below, sequenced in a study of response to subunit inactivated influenza vaccine. TCRdb recomputed calls from the RT-PCR reads with MiXCR, one row per CDR3 protein. The sample includes 200,000 to 300,000 distinct CDR3 sequences, 12% of them seen just once. The sequenced sample was non-naive T cells sorted from PBMCs, obtained around 15 days before vaccination. The receptors were sampled from a man aged 50-60 years who received an inactivated influenza vaccine.

This clonotype has a count of ten or more. The gene calls are TRBV11-2 and TRBJ2-3; 10 nucleotides align to TRBD1. This CDR3 is built from 14 residues. Germline V gene sequence: CDR1 SGHAT, CDR2 FQNNGV. J gave up 4 bases and V 5 bases, and 3 bases lay outside the gene matches. This chain's CDR3 is CASSPGQGADTQYF. DNA for the CDR3: TGTGCCAGCAGCCCCGGACAGGGGGCAGATACGCAGTATTTT.

The gene calls are TRBV18 and TRBJ2-1; TRBD2 agrees at 14 bases. Germline CDR1 reads KGHSH; CDR2 reads LQKENI. The junction had 5 bases not matched to a gene; V was cut back by 3 bases and J by 7 bases. This CDR3 has 16 amino acids. The CDR3 bases are TGTGCCAGCTCACCCGCCGGGACTAGCGGGAGAAATGAGCAGTTCTTC. Its protein product is CASSPAGTSGRNEQFF.

This clonotype has just a few counts. The chain has TRBV6-1 and TRBJ2-5, with a weak D call TRBD1 (5 bases). Germline V gene lookup returns CDR1 MNHNS and CDR2 SASEGT. The CDR3 contains 14 residues. With 5 bases removed from V and 4 bases from J, the gap between germline ends came to 14 bases. The CDR3 reads CASSPGWERETQYF. In DNA, the CDR3 is TGTGCCAGCAGTCCAGGGTGGGAACGAGAGACCCAGTACTTC.